The subject of this entry is one T cell receptor (beta chain). Its antigen is still unknown. The data were obtained in a study of metastatic and nonmetastatic thyroid tumors. Overall study: It was across blood and tumor or nodule tissue from malignant and benign thyroid patients that repertoires were compared.

Original data processing: Building a distant-metastasis classifier for papillary thyroid cancer drew on CDR3 differences across clinicopathological groups. TCRdb reprocessed the PCR reads using MiXCR. The V and J calls reflect TCRdb's pipeline rather than the authors' work. The top ten clones hold about 16% of a sample with 30,000 to 40,000 clones, under 40% of them seen once. Findings and limits, study-wide: Significantly higher TCR beta diversity was reportedly seen in malignant thyroid tumors than benign nodules, in blood and tumor.

Thyroid surgery was performed in patients who had received no treatment beforehand. This clonotype was sampled from a female donor with papillary thyroid cancer or a benign thyroid nodule (not recorded which). Some clones in this sample may be carry-over from other donors' samples. Input material: tumor tissue.

CDR3 loop: CASGQADNSPLHF. For the CDR3, the DNA is TGTGCCAGCGGACAGGCGGATAATTCACCCCTCCACTTT. The chain couples TRBV12-3 or TRBV12-4 to TRBJ1-6, with 7 bases identical to TRBD1. The V gene end was trimmed by 8 bases and the J gene end by 5 bases; junction bases not matched to a gene: 3. There are 13 residues in the CDR3.